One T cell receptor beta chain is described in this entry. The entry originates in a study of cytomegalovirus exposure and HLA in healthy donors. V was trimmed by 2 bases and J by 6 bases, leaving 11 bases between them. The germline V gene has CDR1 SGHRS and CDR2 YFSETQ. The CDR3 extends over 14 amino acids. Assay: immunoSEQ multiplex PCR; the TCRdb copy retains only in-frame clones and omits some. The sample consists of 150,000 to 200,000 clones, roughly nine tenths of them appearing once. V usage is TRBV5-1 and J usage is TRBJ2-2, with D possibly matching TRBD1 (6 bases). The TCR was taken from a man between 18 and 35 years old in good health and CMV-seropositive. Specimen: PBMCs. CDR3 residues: CASSFQQGSGELFF. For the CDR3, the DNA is TGCGCCAGCAGCTTCCAACAGGGTTCCGGGGAGCTGTTTTTT.